The following is a T cell receptor beta chain sequence with its context. Antigen unknown. 13 Jbeta primers and 60 Vbeta primers were used for the PCR. TCRdb's copy holds only in-frame clones and misses some; the assay was immunoSEQ multiplex PCR. The table has fewer than 120,000 clones, about 73% seen once. This specimen comes from a study of cytomegalovirus exposure and HLA in healthy donors. Study-wide results and caveats: V- and J-gene trimming in TCR beta was tied to a missense DCLRE1C variant by an analysis performed later. Most likely, a cluster of highly shared sequence variants arose as a sequencing artifact.

Germline loops: CDR1 MNHNY, CDR2 SVGAGI (reference sequence). The CDR3 loop spans 15 amino acids. V shed 4 bases and J 6 bases; nucleotides not matched to a gene: 9. This receptor was obtained from a woman in her 30s in good health and CMV-seronegative. This rearrangement joins TRBV6-6 to TRBJ2-1; TRBD1 matches at 7 bases. Sequenced: PBMCs. In DNA, the CDR3 is TGTGCCAGCAGTTGGGACAGAATTTCGGGCAATGAGCAGTTCTTC. Protein sequence: CASSWDRISGNEQFF.